This T cell receptor (beta chain) was identified during a study of cytomegalovirus exposure and HLA in healthy donors (dated by TCRdb to the late 2010s). With respect to the entire study: An earlier analysis of around 600 of the donors reported 250 to 350 Gb of sequence data and 117 million unique TCR beta sequences from some 180 million T cells. About 330 gigabases of sequencing data and approximately 91 million unique TCR sequences made up an early release that covered nearly 650 HLA-typed donors. The genetic ancestry cluster associated with self-reported Caucasian donors included over 80% of the roughly 400 genotyped donors. The aim of the study was to test whether cataloging public T cell receptors could identify signatures of past pathogen exposure. The study used immunosequencing to profile the T cell repertoires of approximately 690 subjects and linked those repertoires to cytomegalovirus serostatus. In addition to the first cohort of 666 subjects, a separate validation cohort of over 90 different subjects was used. The study combined high-throughput TCR immunosequencing, statistical association of individual TCRs with disease status, and machine learning to predict cytomegalovirus infection status. In a later analysis, previously published TCR beta repertoires from more than 500 donors were re-analyzed and high-resolution HLA genotyping was added so that TCR occurrence patterns could be studied. In the later analysis, no new phenotypic data were used to find candidate immune exposures; instead, reliance was placed on TCR beta sequences and their occurrence across donors. In an earlier analysis of a few hundred of the donors, high-throughput TCR beta sequencing was used to judge whether each TCR beta V gene segment behaved as functional or pseudogenic. Alongside the repertoire data, information on donor age, sex, ethnicity and CMV serostatus was compiled. In a later genetic analysis, genome-wide SNP genotypes for about 55% of the roughly 700 donors were used, and that subset was treated as a discovery cohort. All discovery cohort repertoires had been generated on a single sequencing platform. HLA typing covered class I and class II loci at four-digit resolution. The number of typed donors differed by locus: about 620-630 for A, B, C, DRB1 and DQB1; approximately 530 for DQA1; approximately 600 for DPA1; and roughly 450 for DPB1. Roughly 5 DR-DQ haplotypes were handled as single units for association and clustering because linkage in the cohort was strong. Among around 400 genotyped donors of the cohort, an average of roughly 240,000 unique TCR beta nucleotide sequences were sequenced per donor, around a sixth of them non-productive.

Overall results and qualifications from the work: Cytomegalovirus status was reported to be diagnosed by the classifier with high specificity and sensitivity in both the original and validation cohorts. In an earlier analysis of over 550 of the donors, most TCR beta V segments were observed in productive rearrangements about 87% or about 30% of the time, broadly matching IMGT annotations. The sequencing pipeline was judged likely to have produced a cluster of highly shared sequence variants as a technical artifact. Strong co-occurrence of HLA alleles, especially DR and DQ, made assigning TCR associations to individual alleles difficult. Compared with equally common non-associated chains, HLA-associated TCR beta chains in a later analysis were more clonally expanded and had lower generation probabilities. According to a later analysis, TCR association rates differed among HLA loci, with DRB1 alleles showing the most associated TCRs and HLA-C alleles showing the fewest. In vitro tests confirmed that a few of the cytomegalovirus-associated TCR beta chains recognize cytomegalovirus antigens. Only TCR beta chains were sequenced in this cohort, and the absence of alpha or paired-chain data limited detectable features. Several of the top co-occurrence clusters appeared to be linked to parvovirus B19, influenza, CMV and Epstein-Barr virus, according to a later analysis. A later genetic analysis reported fewer N-insertions in productive TCRs among donors in an Asian-associated ancestry cluster than the approximately 700-donor mean. In the study, approximately 160 TCR beta chains were listed as associated with cytomegalovirus. The authors suggested that the approach could potentially be extended to other disease states and immunological phenotypes. According to a later analysis, most CMV-associated TCR beta chains appeared to be HLA-restricted, and the HLA associations seemed to be driven largely by CMV exposure. Immune exposure information for the cohort was limited to CMV serostatus. A further reported finding was that TCR beta sequences accurately predicted the HLA-A and HLA-B alleles for most subjects in the first cohort. An association between a missense DCLRE1C variant and V-gene and J-gene trimming of TCR beta chains was found in a later genetic analysis and replicated in an independent cohort. The presence/absence analyses assumed that sequencing depth was roughly uniform across donors, and that assumption may not be true. Across donors, most TCR sequences were observed very rarely, whereas some public TCRs were present in many individuals. Linkage disequilibrium might explain the correlated functional status among segregating V segments, but an unknown experimental factor could not be ruled out. Because counts were too low, seventeen rarely observed V segments, including chromosome 9 orphons, were excluded from the earlier analysis of roughly 580 of the donors. At a false discovery rate of 0.05, a later analysis linked 15,000 to 20,000 TCR beta sequences to specific HLA alleles. Because HLA typing was missing for some donors at each locus, association tests included only the typed subset.

The library was produced with the immunoSEQ multiplex PCR assay. For the multiplex PCR, a mixture combining 60 forward primers for TCR Vbeta segments and 13 reverse primers for TCR Jbeta segments was used. Amplification of the CDR3 region of rearranged TCR beta genes was performed with a multiplex PCR assay on genomic DNA. Amplified TCR beta libraries were sequenced as 87-base-pair reads on the Illumina HiSeq System. The source study handled its data this way. In a later analysis, some 80 million unique TCR beta chains were counted across the roughly 610 repertoires, and about 10 million of these chains were shared by at least two donors. To remove PCR and sequencing errors, raw reads were error-corrected and collapsed into unique sequences using a nearest-neighbor algorithm that merged closely related sequences. V, D and J gene segments were assigned by aligning CDR3 sequences to IMGT reference sequences. For a sequence to be retained, at least a six-nucleotide match to both a V gene segment and a J gene segment was required. Rearrangements were called productive when the CDR3 lacked stop codons and stayed in frame with V and J; all others were non-productive. CDR3 was defined by IMGT convention, running from the second conserved V-encoded cysteine to the conserved J-encoded phenylalanine. The earlier analysis of about 640 of the donors excluded any sequence lacking an unambiguous match to a single V gene segment. In an earlier analysis of a few hundred of the donors, V segments were called functional above 56.7% productive rearrangements and were called segregating when the between-donor standard deviation exceeded 5%. To diagnose cytomegalovirus status from the catalog of TCR beta chain sequences, a statistical classification framework was built. In a later analysis, V and J genes were assigned by comparing TCR nucleotide sequences against IMGT/GENE-DB human TR gene sequences. The TCRdist pipeline was used in a later analysis to assign CDR3 sequences and most-parsimonious VDJ recombination scenarios. A later analysis defined each TCR beta chain by its CDR3 amino acid sequence plus V-gene family, and excluded reads lacking a unique V-gene family. As a way to deal with suspected cross-contamination and a sequencing artifact, a later analysis dropped roughly 600 nucleotide sequences that were highly shared and had low generation probability. For each public chain, a later analysis derived a clonal expansion index from normalized ranks of inferred template counts within each repertoire. In a later analysis, generation probabilities were computed using a VDJ recombination model fitted to out-of-frame rearrangements, and the results were checked against IGoR. A later analysis scored TCR-TCR, TCR-HLA and TCR-CMV co-occurrence with hypergeometric tests, applying a repertoire-size bias correction to TCR pairs. False discovery rates were estimated in a later analysis by permuting HLA or CMV assignments 20 times. A later analysis grouped co-occurring TCRs with DBSCAN, adding TCRdist sequence similarity when clustering within HLA-allele-positive subsets. Repertoires with fewer than 30,000 or more than 120,000 public chains were left out of co-occurrence clustering, as were five repertoires with anomalous nucleotide sharing. In TCRdb, the immuneACCESS table is reduced to in-frame sequences with V and J assigned. These tables do not hold every clone; where another copy was compared, an unresolved V gene accounts for under half, and the others remain unexplained. V and J calls and clone size are given by that table; D and trimming were obtained from the DNA. The table for this sample lists more than 200,000 clones; about three quarters of them were counted only once. The top ten clonotypes cover over 1.5% of the sample.

As concerns this clone: Its antigen is still unknown. The input lacks base qualities; no much larger clone sits a single base away.

The cohort consisted of 666 healthy bone marrow donors. At the time of sampling, every cohort member was nominally healthy, though immune exposures that went unrecorded were likely present. The donor was CMV seronegative and belonged to the group of 350 to 400 seronegative cohort members. Each donor provided a peripheral blood sample, and peripheral blood mononuclear cells were used for TCR beta sequencing. Genomic DNA was extracted from the blood cell samples with the Qiagen DNeasy Blood Extraction Kit. Sequenced: PBMCs. The receptor was derived from a male donor in good health and CMV-seronegative.

The nucleotides read TGTGCCAGCAGTAGCCGGGACACCCCCTACGAGCAGTACTTC. It translates to CASSSRDTPYEQYF. The chain joins TRBV27 to TRBJ2-7; a tentative D call is TRBD1 (6 bases match). The CDR3 runs 14 residues from the cysteine to the phenylalanine. CDR3 DNA only is kept here, 42 bases in frame from base 1. CDR1 is given as MNHEY and CDR2 as SMNVEV, both from the germline V gene (reference sequence). Trimming at the junction amounts to 5 bases on V and 2 bases on J, and the germline ends lie 13 bases apart.